The clone carrying this T cell receptor (beta chain) was detected a few times. The antigen remains unidentified. The CDR3 runs to 15 residues. Trimming removed 2 bases from V and 7 bases from J, with 14 bases in between. Each TCR beta library was made by quantitative 5'-RACE that incorporated molecular barcodes. TCRdb reanalysed the 5' RACE reads using MiXCR and keeps one entry per CDR3 protein. The profile shows roughly 280,000 distinct CDR3 sequences, 20% of them singletons. These data come from a study of CD8 T cells in ankylosing spondylitis. The study, taken as a whole, reports: Disease-associated clones were CD8+ and fairly uncommon in peripheral blood. Reportedly, significant enrichment of disease-linked clones occurred in matched ankylosing spondylitis synovial fluid.

Sequencing was done on a sample of blood, either unsorted or a sorted T cell fraction (not recorded which). V usage is TRBV12-3 or TRBV12-4 and J usage is TRBJ2-2; TRBD1 or TRBD2 may be the D gene (5 bases each). The receptor's source is a male donor with ankylosing spondylitis or in good health (not recorded which). The CDR3 loop reads CASSLSPGPDGELFF. CDR3 bases: TGTGCCAGCAGTTTATCGCCGGGACCGGACGGGGAGCTGTTTTTT.